This TCR beta chain was captured in a study of blood T cells in healthy people across ages. The study, taken as a whole, reports: PBMC samples, being unsorted, prevented any conclusive comparison of naive and antigen-experienced cells. TCR beta diversity correlated strongly with naive T cell percentage.

It was with a sample-barcoded 5' primer and a J-beta primer mix that a second PCR of about 6 to 12 cycles was run. A template-switch adaptor containing 12 random nucleotides labeled each cDNA molecule. One entry per CDR3 protein, called by TCRdb with MiXCR from the 5' RACE reads. Among 1 million to 1.2 million distinct CDR3 sequences, more than 30% were seen once, and the ten largest hold approximately 14%. With 0 bases removed from V and 10 bases from J, the gap between germline ends came to 10 bases. The germline CDR1 and CDR2 sequences are SGHRS and YFSETQ. This CDR3 is built from 13 residues. On this clonotype itself: Antigen specificity is unknown.

The clonotype originates from a man younger than 35 in good health. Sequencing was carried out using blood. The J gene is TRBJ2-2, the V gene TRBV5-1; tentatively, D is TRBD1 or TRBD2 (5 bases each). CDR3 protein: CASSLARDEELFF. CDR3 DNA: TGCGCCAGCAGCTTGGCAAGGGACGAGGAGCTGTTTTTT.